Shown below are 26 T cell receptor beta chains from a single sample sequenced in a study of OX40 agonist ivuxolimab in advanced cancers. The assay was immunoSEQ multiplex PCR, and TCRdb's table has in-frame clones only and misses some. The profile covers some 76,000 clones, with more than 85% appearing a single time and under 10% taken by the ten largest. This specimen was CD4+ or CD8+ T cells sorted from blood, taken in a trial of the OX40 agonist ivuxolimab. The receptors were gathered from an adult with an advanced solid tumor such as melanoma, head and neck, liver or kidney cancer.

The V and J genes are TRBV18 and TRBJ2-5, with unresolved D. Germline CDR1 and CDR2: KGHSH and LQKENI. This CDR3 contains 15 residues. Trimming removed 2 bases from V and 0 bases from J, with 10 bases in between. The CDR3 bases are TGTGCCAGCTCACCAATCAACCCTAACCAAGAGACCCAGTACTTC. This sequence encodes CASSPINPNQETQYF.

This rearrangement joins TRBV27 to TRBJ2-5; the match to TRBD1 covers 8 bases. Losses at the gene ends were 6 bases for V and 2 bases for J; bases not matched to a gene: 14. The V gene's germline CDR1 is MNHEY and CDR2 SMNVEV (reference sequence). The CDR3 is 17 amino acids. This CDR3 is CASSGTGRWKGQETQYF. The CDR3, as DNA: TGTGCCAGCAGCGGGACAGGACGGTGGAAGGGACAAGAGACCCAGTACTTC.

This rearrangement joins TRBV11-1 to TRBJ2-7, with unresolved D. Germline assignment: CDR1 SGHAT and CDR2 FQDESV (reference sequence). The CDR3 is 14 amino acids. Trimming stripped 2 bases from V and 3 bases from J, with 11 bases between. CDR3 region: CASSLTVTNYEQYF. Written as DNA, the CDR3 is TGTGCCAGCAGCTTAACAGTAACTAACTACGAGCAGTACTTC.

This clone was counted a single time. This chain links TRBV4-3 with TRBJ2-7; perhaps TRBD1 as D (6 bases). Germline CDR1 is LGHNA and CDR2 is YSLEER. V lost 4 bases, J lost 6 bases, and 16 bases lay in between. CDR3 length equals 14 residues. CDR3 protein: CASSPGHGVGEQYF. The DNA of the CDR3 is TGCGCCAGCAGCCCGGGACACGGAGTCGGCGAGCAGTACTTC.

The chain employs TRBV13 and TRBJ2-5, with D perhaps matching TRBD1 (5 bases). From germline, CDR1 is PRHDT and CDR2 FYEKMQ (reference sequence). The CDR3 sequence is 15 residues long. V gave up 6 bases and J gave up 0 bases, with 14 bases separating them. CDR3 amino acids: CASSPRSGYQETQYF. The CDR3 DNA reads TGTGCCAGCAGTCCGAGGTCAGGGTACCAAGAGACCCAGTACTTC.

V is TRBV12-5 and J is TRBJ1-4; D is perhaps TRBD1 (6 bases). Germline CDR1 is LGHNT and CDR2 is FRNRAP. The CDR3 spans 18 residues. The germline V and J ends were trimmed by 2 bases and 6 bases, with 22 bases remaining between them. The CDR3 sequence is CASGLIETGGARDEKLFF. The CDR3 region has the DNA TGTGCTAGTGGTTTGATTGAGACCGGGGGGGCACGGGATGAAAAACTGTTTTTT.

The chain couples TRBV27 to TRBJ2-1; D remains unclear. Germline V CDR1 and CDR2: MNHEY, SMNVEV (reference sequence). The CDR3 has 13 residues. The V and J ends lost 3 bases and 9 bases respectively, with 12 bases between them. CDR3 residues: CASSFGLWGEQFF. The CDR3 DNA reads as TGTGCCAGCAGTTTCGGCCTATGGGGTGAGCAGTTCTTC.

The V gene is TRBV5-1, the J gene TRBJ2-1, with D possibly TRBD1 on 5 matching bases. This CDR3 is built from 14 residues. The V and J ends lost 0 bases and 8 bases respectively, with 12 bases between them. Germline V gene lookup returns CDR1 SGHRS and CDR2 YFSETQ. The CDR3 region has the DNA TGCGCCAGCAGCTTGGGGGGCCTCGTGGATGAGCAGTTCTTC. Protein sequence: CASSLGGLVDEQFF.

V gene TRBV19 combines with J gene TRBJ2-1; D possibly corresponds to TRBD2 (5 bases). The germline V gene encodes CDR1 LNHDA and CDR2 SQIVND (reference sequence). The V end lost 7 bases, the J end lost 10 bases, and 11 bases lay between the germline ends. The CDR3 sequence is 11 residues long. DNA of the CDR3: TGTGCCAGTACCCTCGGGAACGAGCAGTTCTTC. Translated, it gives CASTLGNEQFF.

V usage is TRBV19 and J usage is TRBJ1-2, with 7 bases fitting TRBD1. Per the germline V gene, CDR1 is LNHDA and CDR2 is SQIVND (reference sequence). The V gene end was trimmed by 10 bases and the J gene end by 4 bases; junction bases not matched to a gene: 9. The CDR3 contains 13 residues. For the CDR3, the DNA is TGTGCCACCACAGGGGCCTGGGGCTATGGCTACACCTTC. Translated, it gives CATTGAWGYGYTF.

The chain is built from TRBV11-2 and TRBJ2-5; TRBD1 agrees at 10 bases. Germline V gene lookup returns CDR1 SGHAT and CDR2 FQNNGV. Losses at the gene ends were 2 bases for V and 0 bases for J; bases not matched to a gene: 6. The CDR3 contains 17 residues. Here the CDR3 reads CASSLTSDRGYQETQYF. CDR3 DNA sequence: TGTGCCAGCAGCTTAACCTCGGACAGGGGGTACCAAGAGACCCAGTACTTC.

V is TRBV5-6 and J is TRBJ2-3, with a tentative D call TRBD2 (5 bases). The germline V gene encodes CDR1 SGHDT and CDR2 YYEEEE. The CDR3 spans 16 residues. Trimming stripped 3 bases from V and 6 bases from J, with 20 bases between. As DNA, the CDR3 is TGTGCCAGCAGCTCTCCCGGGAATATCCGTACGGATACGCAGTATTTT. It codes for CASSSPGNIRTDTQYF.

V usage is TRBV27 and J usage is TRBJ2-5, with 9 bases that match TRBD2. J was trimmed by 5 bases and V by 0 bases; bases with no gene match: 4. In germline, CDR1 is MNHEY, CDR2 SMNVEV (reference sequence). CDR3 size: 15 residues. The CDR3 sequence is CASSLSGLARETQYF. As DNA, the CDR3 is TGTGCCAGCAGTTTATCGGGACTAGCCCGGGAGACCCAGTACTTC.

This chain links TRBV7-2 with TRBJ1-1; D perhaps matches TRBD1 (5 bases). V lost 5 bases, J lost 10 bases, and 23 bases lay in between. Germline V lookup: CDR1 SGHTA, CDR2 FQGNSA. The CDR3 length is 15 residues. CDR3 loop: CASSPPWVGGMGAFF. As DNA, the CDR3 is TGTGCCAGCAGCCCGCCGTGGGTGGGGGGAATGGGAGCTTTCTTT.

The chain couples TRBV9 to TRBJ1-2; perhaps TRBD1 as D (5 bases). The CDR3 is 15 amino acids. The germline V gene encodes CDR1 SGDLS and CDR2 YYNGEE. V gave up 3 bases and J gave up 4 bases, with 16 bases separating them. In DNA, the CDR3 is TGTGCCAGCAGCGCCGACGACTGGGGGACCTATGGCTACACCTTC. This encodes CASSADDWGTYGYTF.

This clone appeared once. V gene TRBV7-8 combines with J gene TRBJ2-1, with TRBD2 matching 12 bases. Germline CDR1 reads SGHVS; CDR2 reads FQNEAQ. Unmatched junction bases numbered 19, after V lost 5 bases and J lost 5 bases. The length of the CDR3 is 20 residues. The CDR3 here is CASSLEPVLRLAGVHNEQFF. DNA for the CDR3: TGTGCCAGCAGCCTAGAACCGGTTTTGAGACTAGCGGGGGTACACAATGAGCAGTTCTTC.

The CDR3 sequence is CASSPSLAGKDYEQYF. The CDR3 DNA is TGTGCCAGCAGTCCTTCTCTGGCGGGTAAAGATTACGAGCAGTACTTC. The chain carries TRBV2 and TRBJ2-7, with D tentatively TRBD2 (5 bases). Germline CDR1 and CDR2: SNHLY and FYNNEI. CDR3 length equals 16 residues. Trimming shortened V by 5 bases and J by 4 bases, and 21 bases separated the two germline ends.

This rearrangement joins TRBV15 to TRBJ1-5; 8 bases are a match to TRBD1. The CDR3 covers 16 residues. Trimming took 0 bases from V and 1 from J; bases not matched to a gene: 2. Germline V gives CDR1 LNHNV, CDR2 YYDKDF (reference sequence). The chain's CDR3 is CATSRDRDRSNQPQHF. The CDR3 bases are TGTGCCACCAGCAGAGATAGGGACAGGAGCAATCAGCCCCAGCATTTT.

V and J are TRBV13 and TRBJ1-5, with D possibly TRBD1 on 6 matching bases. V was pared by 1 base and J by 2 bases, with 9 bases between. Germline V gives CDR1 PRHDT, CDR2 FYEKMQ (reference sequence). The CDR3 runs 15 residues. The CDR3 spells CASSLAGAGNQPQHF. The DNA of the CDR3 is TGTGCCAGCAGCTTAGCAGGGGCTGGCAATCAGCCCCAGCATTTT.

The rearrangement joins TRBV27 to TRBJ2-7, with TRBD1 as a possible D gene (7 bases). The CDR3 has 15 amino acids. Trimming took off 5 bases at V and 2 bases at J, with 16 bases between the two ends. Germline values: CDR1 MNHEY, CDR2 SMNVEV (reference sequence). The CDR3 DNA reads TGTGCCAGCAGTCTCCTCGGGGGACAGCCCTACGAGCAGTACTTC. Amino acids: CASSLLGGQPYEQYF.

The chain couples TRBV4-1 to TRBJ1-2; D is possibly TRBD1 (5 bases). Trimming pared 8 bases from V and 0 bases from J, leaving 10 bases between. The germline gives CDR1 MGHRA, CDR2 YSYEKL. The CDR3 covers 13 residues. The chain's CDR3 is CASAGGSNYGYTF. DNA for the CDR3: TGCGCCAGCGCTGGGGGTTCTAACTATGGCTACACCTTC.

CDR3 in DNA: TGCAGCGTTGACGGAGCGCGCAATGAGCAGTTCTTC. Its protein is CSVDGARNEQFF. This chain connects TRBV29-1 to TRBJ2-1, with D hard to call. The V and J ends lost 3 bases and 6 bases respectively, with 9 bases between them. The length of the CDR3 is 12 residues. Germline V gene lookup returns CDR1 SQVTM and CDR2 ANQGSEA.

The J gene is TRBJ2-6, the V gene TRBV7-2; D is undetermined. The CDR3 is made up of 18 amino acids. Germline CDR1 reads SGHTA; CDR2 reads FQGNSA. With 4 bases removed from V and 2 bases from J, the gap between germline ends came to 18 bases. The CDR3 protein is CASSSPPGLRPGANVLTF. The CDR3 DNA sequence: TGTGCCAGCAGCTCACCCCCCGGATTAAGACCTGGGGCCAACGTCCTGACTTTC.

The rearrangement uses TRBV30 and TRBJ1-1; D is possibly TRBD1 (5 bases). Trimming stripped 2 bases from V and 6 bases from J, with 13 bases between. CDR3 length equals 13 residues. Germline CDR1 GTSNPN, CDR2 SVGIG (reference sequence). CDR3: CAWSLGVIPEAFF. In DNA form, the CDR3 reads TGTGCCTGGAGTTTAGGGGTAATCCCTGAAGCTTTCTTT.

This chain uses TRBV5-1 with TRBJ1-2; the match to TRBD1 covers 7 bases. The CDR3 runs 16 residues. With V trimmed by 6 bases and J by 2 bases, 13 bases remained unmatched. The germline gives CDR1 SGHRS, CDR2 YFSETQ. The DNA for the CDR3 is TGCGCCAGCACAGAGTGGGGGACAGAGGTGAACTATGGCTACACCTTC. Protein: CASTEWGTEVNYGYTF.

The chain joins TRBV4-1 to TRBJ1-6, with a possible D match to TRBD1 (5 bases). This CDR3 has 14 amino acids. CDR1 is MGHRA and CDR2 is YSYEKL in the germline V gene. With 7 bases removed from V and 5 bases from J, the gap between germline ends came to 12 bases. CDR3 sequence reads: CASKRGGDNSPLHF. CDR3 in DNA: TGCGCCAGCAAAAGGGGAGGGGATAATTCACCCCTCCACTTT.